The 5 T cell receptor beta chains listed next were all sequenced from one sample in a study of T-cell memory formation after mild COVID-19 (dated by TCRdb to the early 2020s). The library was produced with 5' RACE. The instrument given in TCRdb is Illumina NovaSeq 6000. TCRdb itself trimmed the public reads at Q25 with fastp, ran MiXCR and retained productive beta chains. Each CDR3 protein appears once, grouped with its most common genes and DNA. Here the sample has some 290,000 distinct CDR3 sequences; under 20% occur a single time. The ten largest make up roughly 22% of the sample. Source material: PBMCs or a T cell subset sorted from them (not recorded which). The receptors originated from a man aged 18 to 29 who had mild COVID-19 (a few samples of this study predate the infection). The sample titles of this study are shuffled in the database, so cell type and time point are left out; the donor was told from shared clones.

The rearrangement uses TRBV13 and TRBJ2-7; TRBD2 aligns across 8 bases. There are 14 residues in the CDR3. The germline CDR1 and CDR2 sequences are PRHDT and FYEKMQ (reference sequence). V shed 2 bases, J shed 2 bases, and the junction held 2 bases outside the gene matches. Written as DNA, the CDR3 is TGTGCCAGCAGCTTACACGGGGGGGCCTACGAGCAGTACGTC. This codes for CASSLHGGAYEQYV.

This clonotype was recorded at least ten times. The chain combines TRBV7-9 with TRBJ2-7; 11 bases are a match to TRBD1. Germline CDR1 and CDR2: SEHNR and FQNEAQ (reference sequence). The CDR3 totals 14 residues. The ends lost 5 bases at V and 3 bases at J; junction bases unmatched: 3. In DNA form, the CDR3 reads TGTGCCAGCAGCCCCGGGACAGGGGGCTACGAGCAGTACGTC. Protein product: CASSPGTGGYEQYV.

The V gene is TRBV4-3, the J gene TRBJ1-5; D gene ambiguous. From germline, CDR1 is LGHNA and CDR2 YSLEER. This CDR3 contains 13 residues. Trimming removed 3 bases from V and 5 bases from J, with 8 bases in between. CDR3 protein: CASSHLGDQPQHF. CDR3 sequence (DNA): TGCGCCAGCAGCCATCTGGGAGATCAGCCCCAGCATTTT.

The sample holds a few counts of this clonotype. The V gene is TRBV25-1, the J gene TRBJ2-2, with a tentative D call TRBD1 (7 bases). The CDR3 contains 17 residues. The V end lost 3 bases, the J end lost 3 bases, and 17 bases lay between the germline ends. Germline CDR1 and CDR2: MGHDK and SYGVNS. The DNA of the CDR3 is TGTGCCAGCAGTGATGGAGGGACAGAGATTCACACCGGGGAGCTGTTTTTT. Encoded protein: CASSDGGTEIHTGELFF.

The genes are TRBV7-9 and TRBJ2-7; D assignment may be TRBD1 or TRBD2 (6 bases each). Per the germline V gene, CDR1 is SEHNR and CDR2 is FQNEAQ (reference sequence). V lost 1 base to trimming and J lost 3 bases, with 16 bases between them. The CDR3 is 16 amino acids. Here the CDR3 DNA reads TGTGCCAGCAGCTTAGTCTTGCCGGGGGCTTACTACGAGCAGTACTTC. It codes for CASSLVLPGAYYEQYF. Variable domain in full (rest from reference TRBV7-9 and TRBJ2-7): DTGVSQNPRHKITKRGQNVTFRCDPISEHNRLYWYRQTLGQGPEFLTYFQNEAQLEKSRLLSDRFSAERPKGSFSTLEIQRTEQGDSAMYLCASSLVLPGAYYEQYFGPGTRLTVT.